Below are 17 T cell receptor beta chains sequenced from a single sample in a study of blood T cells in healthy people across ages. Using a J-beta primer mix together with a sample-barcoded 5' primer, a second PCR was run for roughly 6 to 12 cycles. TCRdb processed the 5' RACE reads anew with MiXCR; each CDR3 protein has one entry. The table has hundreds of thousands of distinct CDR3 sequences, about 28% seen once. Sequenced material: blood. The receptors originated from a woman older than 75 in good health.

To note about this clonotype: Since no conserved phenylalanine or tryptophan closes the CDR3, a read error is the likely cause. The limits of the CDR3 on the DNA are not certain, so only TCRdb's listed CDR3 is given. The rearrangement links TRBV29-1 to TRBJ2-5; the D segment call TRBD1 is taken from the table without a DNA check. With termini counted, the CDR3 has 15 amino acids. Germline V gives CDR1 SQVTM, CDR2 ANQGSEA. The CDR3 protein is CSVEPQGSYGYTFGS.

Note on this clonotype: Relative to the germline gene, one junction end is altered; a read error may explain this. The chain employs TRBV28 and TRBJ2-7; TRBD2 might be the D (6 bases). Germline assignment: CDR1 MDHEN and CDR2 SYDVKM. CDR3 length: 14 amino acids. CDR3 sequence reads: CASSFGGSSCEQYF. In DNA, the CDR3 is TGTGCCAGCAGTTTCGGAGGGTCCTCCTGCGAGCAGTACTTC.

This clonotype has just a few counts. The chain joins TRBV7-9 to TRBJ1-1, with a weak D call TRBD1 (6 bases). The CDR3 loop spans 14 amino acids. Germline lookup yields CDR1 SEHNR and CDR2 FQNEAQ (reference sequence). Trimming cost V 5 bases and J 5 bases, with 15 bases left between them. The CDR3 nucleotides read TGTGCCAGCAGCCTACAGGGCAGGTTAACTGAAGCTTTCTTT. Translated: CASSLQGRLTEAFF.

Many counts were recorded for this clonotype. The rearrangement links TRBV3-1 to TRBJ2-6; either TRBD1 or TRBD2 may fit D (6 bases each). The V and J ends lost 1 base and 0 bases respectively, with 13 bases between them. Germline values: CDR1 LGHDT, CDR2 YNNKEL (reference sequence). CDR3 length: 18 residues. The CDR3 protein is CASSQGGAASSGANVLTF. The CDR3 DNA reads as TGTGCCAGCAGCCAAGGGGGGGCGGCGAGCTCTGGGGCCAACGTCCTGACTTTC.

V gene TRBV5-1 combines with J gene TRBJ2-3; TRBD2 aligns across 7 bases. The CDR3 runs to 15 residues. Germline values: CDR1 SGHRS, CDR2 YFSETQ. V was clipped by 3 bases and J by 4 bases; unmatched bases: 8. CDR3 coding DNA: TGCGCCAGCAGCTCCCGGGGAACTAGCGCAGATACGCAGTATTTT. Amino acids: CASSSRGTSADTQYF.

This clonotype was picked up many times. The genes are TRBV12-3 or TRBV12-4 and TRBJ1-2; D is undetermined. The CDR3 spans 12 residues. V dropped 4 bases and J dropped 8 bases, with 11 bases sitting between them. The CDR3: CASSSRALGYTF. In DNA, the CDR3 is TGTGCCAGCAGTTCCCGGGCCTTGGGCTACACCTTC.

The V call is TRBV2, the J call TRBJ2-3; D may be TRBD2 (7 bases). V dropped 4 bases and J dropped 0 bases, with 14 bases sitting between them. Germline CDR1 SNHLY, CDR2 FYNNEI. The CDR3 has 16 residues. CDR3 sequence: CASSGGRGRSTDTQYF. The CDR3 region has the DNA TGTGCCAGCAGTGGGGGGCGGGGGCGGAGCACAGATACGCAGTATTTT.

This clonotype was observed a handful of times. This sequence joins TRBV3-1 and TRBJ1-6, with TRBD1 identical over 11 bases. The trim removed 0 bases at V and 7 bases at J, leaving 2 bases unmatched. The CDR3 totals 16 residues. Germline lookup yields CDR1 LGHDT and CDR2 YNNKEL (reference sequence). The CDR3, as DNA: TGTGCCAGCAGCCAAGAGGGACAGGGGGGGAATTCACCCCTCCACTTT. This codes for CASSQEGQGGNSPLHF.

Concerning this clonotype: A much bigger clone sits one base away, suggesting this may be a read error. V usage is TRBV28 and J usage is TRBJ2-3, with D perhaps TRBD1 or TRBD2 (5 bases each). Germline lookup yields CDR1 MDHEN and CDR2 SYDVKM. This CDR3 contains 14 residues. DNA of the CDR3: TGTGCCGGCAGTCGCCGGGACCGGACAGATACGCAGTATTTT. Protein product: CAGSRRDRTDTQYF.

CDR3 DNA: TGTGCCAGCAGACCTGAGGGGCGGGGGGACTATAATGAGCAGTACTTC. Translating it yields CASRPEGRGDYNEQYF. The chain links TRBV7-2 to TRBJ2-5, with TRBD2 matching 8 bases. V trimming: 6 bases; J trimming: 11 bases; junction bases outside the gene matches: 20. The CDR3 extends over 16 amino acids. Germline CDR1 reads SGHTA; CDR2 reads FQGNSA.

This clonotype has a handful of counts. The rearrangement uses TRBV5-4 and TRBJ2-2; 7 nucleotides align to TRBD2. Trimming at V came to 2 bases and at J to 7 bases, leaving 2 bases not matched to a gene. Germline CDR1 SGHNT, CDR2 YYREEE (reference sequence). The CDR3 has 13 amino acids. The CDR3 sequence: CASSFRGGGELFF. CDR3 nucleotide sequence: TGTGCCAGCAGCTTTCGCGGGGGCGGGGAGCTGTTTTTT.

The chain carries TRBV27 and TRBJ2-1; 11 positions match TRBD1. Germline CDR1 is MNHEY and CDR2 is SMNVEV (reference sequence). The V and J ends lost 7 bases and 5 bases, in that order; junction bases with no gene match: 7. CDR3 length: 15 amino acids. The CDR3 sequence: CASNLGTGGHNEQFF. The DNA of the CDR3 is TGTGCCAGCAACTTAGGGACAGGGGGTCACAATGAGCAGTTCTTC.

This clonotype came up a few times. The rearrangement uses TRBV4-1 and TRBJ2-5; D remains unclear. Germline assignment: CDR1 MGHRA and CDR2 YSYEKL. Trimming took off 4 bases at V and 1 base at J, with 10 bases between the two ends. CDR3 length equals 14 residues. Written as DNA, the CDR3 is TGCGCCAGCAGCCCCTCTCCCCCCCAAGAGACCCAGTACTTC. Translated: CASSPSPPQETQYF.

This clonotype has at least ten counts. This chain joins TRBV20-1 and TRBJ2-7; 8 nucleotides agree with TRBD2. The germline gives CDR1 DFQATT, CDR2 SNEGSKA (reference sequence). The CDR3 is made up of 14 amino acids. Trimming removed 4 bases from V and 2 bases from J; junction bases left unmatched: 7. CDR3 protein: CSATRGGRPYEQYF. Here the CDR3 DNA reads TGCAGTGCTACCCGGGGGGGGCGCCCCTACGAGCAGTACTTC.

This chain uses TRBV29-1 with TRBJ1-4, with D uncertain. CDR3 length: 12 residues. Germline values: CDR1 SQVTM, CDR2 ANQGSEA. The V gene lost 5 bases and the J gene lost 7 bases, with 11 bases spanning the gap. The CDR3 DNA reads as TGCAGCGTTCGGGAGAAGGGTGAAAAACTGTTTTTT. It codes for CSVREKGEKLFF.

The chain combines TRBV28 with TRBJ2-7, with TRBD1 as a possible D gene (5 bases). The V and J ends lost 7 bases and 2 bases respectively, with 18 bases between them. Germline V gene sequence: CDR1 MDHEN, CDR2 SYDVKM. CDR3 length: 15 residues. The CDR3 spells CASTGIQAYPYEQYF. CDR3 DNA sequence: TGTGCCAGCACTGGAATACAGGCGTACCCCTACGAGCAGTACTTC.

About this clonotype itself: Compared with germline, one end of the junction differs, possibly owing to a read error. The rearrangement uses TRBV7-8 and TRBJ2-7; TRBD2 aligns across 8 bases. Germline lookup yields CDR1 SGHVS and CDR2 FQNEAQ. This CDR3 comprises 16 residues. DNA of the CDR3: TGTGTCAGCAGCCCCCAGGGAGCGGGGGTTACCTACGAGCAGTACTTC. This sequence encodes CVSSPQGAGVTYEQYF.